The 15 T cell receptor beta chains reported below all come from one sample, sequenced in a study of blood T cell repertoires in COVID-19. Assay used: immunoSEQ multiplex PCR; TCRdb lists only in-frame clones, some missing. The sample has over 250,000 clones, 87% seen once. Source material: PBMCs or T cells enriched from blood (not recorded which). The source is a woman aged 18-29 years who had recovered from COVID-19.

The chain employs TRBV27 and TRBJ1-5; D call uncertain. Trimming stripped 2 bases from V and 4 bases from J, with 12 bases between. Germline lookup yields CDR1 MNHEY and CDR2 SMNVEV (reference sequence). The CDR3 loop spans 15 amino acids. The CDR3 sequence is CASSLGGRVNQPQHF. The CDR3 region has the DNA TGTGCCAGCAGTTTAGGAGGGCGGGTAAATCAGCCCCAGCATTTT.

This clone was detected a few times. CDR3 region: CASSPTFSQPNSPLHF. CDR3 nucleotides: TGCGCCAGCAGCCCAACGTTTAGCCAACCGAATTCACCCCTCCACTTT. The rearrangement links TRBV4-3 to TRBJ1-6; D not certain. Trimming cost V 4 bases and J 7 bases, with 17 bases left between them. Germline V gene sequence: CDR1 LGHNA, CDR2 YSLEER. There are 16 residues in the CDR3.

This clone came up once. The chain carries TRBV4-3 and TRBJ2-1, with D perhaps matching TRBD1 (6 bases). The CDR3 covers 13 residues. Germline CDR1 and CDR2: LGHNA and YSLEER. The V and J ends lost 1 base and 9 bases respectively, with 10 bases between them. CDR3: CASSQAGASEQFF. CDR3 in DNA: TGCGCCAGCAGCCAAGCAGGGGCAAGTGAGCAGTTCTTC.

This clone came up a few times. This chain uses TRBV5-1 with TRBJ2-7; 9 positions agree with TRBD1. V lost 1 base to trimming and J lost 5 bases; unmatched junction nucleotides: 7. The CDR3 runs 15 residues. CDR1 is SGHRS and CDR2 is YFSETQ in the germline V gene. CDR3 residues: CASSLLGTGNDEQYF. CDR3 nucleotides: TGCGCCAGCAGCTTGTTGGGGACAGGGAACGACGAGCAGTACTTC.

The chain employs TRBV21-1 and TRBJ2-6; the table gives TRBD1 as D, unverified against the DNA. TRBV21-1 is classified as a pseudogene. The length of the CDR3 is 16 residues. In nucleotides, the CDR3 is TGTGCCAGCATCTTCCCCGGACACTCTGGGGCCAACGTCCTGACTTTC. This gives the protein CASIFPGHSGANVLTF.

The chain combines TRBV4-1 with TRBJ2-6, with D possibly matching TRBD2 (5 bases). Trimming took 4 bases from V and 0 from J, leaving 10 bases between them. Germline-derived CDR1 and CDR2 are MGHRA and YSYEKL. The length of the CDR3 is 16 residues. CDR3 nucleotides: TGCGCCAGCAGCCTCGGACTGTTCTCTGGGGCCAACGTCCTGACTTTC. It specifies CASSLGLFSGANVLTF.

This clone was recorded only once. The genes are TRBV30 and TRBJ2-7; 8 bases map to TRBD2. Trimming took 0 bases from V and 7 from J; bases not matched to a gene: 5. Per germline, CDR1 GTSNPN and CDR2 SVGIG (reference sequence). The CDR3 sequence is 13 residues long. The CDR3 is CAWSVGLAWEQYF. The CDR3 bases are TGTGCCTGGAGTGTCGGACTAGCATGGGAGCAGTACTTC.

The chain combines TRBV9 with TRBJ2-1, with D maybe TRBD1 (6 bases). The CDR3 sequence is 15 residues long. Germline CDR1 is SGDLS and CDR2 is YYNGEE. Trimming stripped 2 bases from V and 5 bases from J, with 14 bases between. CDR3 protein: CASSVVGQPNNEQFF. The CDR3 coding sequence is TGTGCCAGCAGCGTTGTAGGACAGCCAAACAATGAGCAGTTCTTC.

For this clone: At the DNA level, this CDR3 is encoded by other sequences in the same sample as well. The chain is built from TRBV6-5 and TRBJ1-1, with a possible D match to TRBD1 (5 bases). This CDR3 region has 13 residues. V lost 2 bases, J lost 5 bases, and 9 bases lay in between. Germline CDR1 and CDR2: MNHEY and SVGAGI. CDR3 nucleotides: TGTGCCAGCAGTTACGGGTCAGGGACTGAAGCTTTCTTT. Translation: CASSYGSGTEAFF.

The chain couples TRBV18 to TRBJ2-3; TRBD2 aligns across 11 bases. There are 16 residues in the CDR3. The junction had 2 bases not matched to a gene; V was cut back by 0 bases and J by 3 bases. Per the germline V gene, CDR1 is KGHSH and CDR2 is LQKENI. CDR3 sequence: CASSPPGTSGTDTQYF. The CDR3 DNA reads TGTGCCAGCTCACCACCGGGGACTAGCGGAACAGATACGCAGTATTTT.

This chain's CDR3 is CASSGPGQGNYGYTF. CDR3 nucleotide sequence: TGTGCCAGCAGTGGCCCGGGACAGGGGAACTATGGCTACACCTTC. This chain connects TRBV28 to TRBJ1-2; 10 bases fit TRBD1. Germline values: CDR1 MDHEN, CDR2 SYDVKM. V gave up 5 bases and J gave up 2 bases; unmatched junction bases: 5. CDR3 size: 15 residues.

The chain joins TRBV5-1 to TRBJ1-3; D is possibly TRBD1 (5 bases). The CDR3 sequence is 14 residues long. Trimming cost V 4 bases and J 2 bases, with 10 bases left between them. In germline, CDR1 is SGHRS, CDR2 YFSETQ. The CDR3 is CASSDQGTGNTIYF. The CDR3 region has the DNA TGCGCCAGCAGCGATCAGGGTACTGGAAACACCATATATTTT.

A note on this clone: The sample holds other DNA sequences that translate to the same CDR3. The chain links TRBV18 to TRBJ1-1; TRBD1 matches at 10 bases. V dropped 3 bases and J dropped 3; count of bases not matched to a gene: 4. CDR1 and CDR2 (germline): KGHSH, LQKENI. This CDR3 region has 15 residues. The CDR3 region is CASSPRTGGDTEAFF. The CDR3 bases are TGTGCCAGCTCACCCCGGACAGGGGGGGACACTGAAGCTTTCTTT.

The chain carries TRBV7-9 and TRBJ1-3; possible D gene TRBD1, 6 bases. Germline CDR1 and CDR2: SEHNR and FQNEAQ (reference sequence). CDR3 length equals 15 residues. The V and J ends lost 4 bases and 1 base respectively, with 11 bases between them. In DNA, the CDR3 is TGTGCCAGCAGCTCGGGGACAACGTCTGGAAACACCATATATTTT. Translating gives CASSSGTTSGNTIYF.

The gene calls are TRBV6-4 and TRBJ1-1; TRBD1 matches at 9 bases. Germline-derived CDR1 and CDR2 are MRHNA and SNTAGT. This CDR3 spans 14 amino acids. V lost 5 bases, J lost 6 bases, and 7 bases stayed unmatched. Here the CDR3 DNA reads TGTGCCAGCAGTACAGGGGGCCATGGGGCTGAAGCTTTCTTT. Its translation: CASSTGGHGAEAFF.